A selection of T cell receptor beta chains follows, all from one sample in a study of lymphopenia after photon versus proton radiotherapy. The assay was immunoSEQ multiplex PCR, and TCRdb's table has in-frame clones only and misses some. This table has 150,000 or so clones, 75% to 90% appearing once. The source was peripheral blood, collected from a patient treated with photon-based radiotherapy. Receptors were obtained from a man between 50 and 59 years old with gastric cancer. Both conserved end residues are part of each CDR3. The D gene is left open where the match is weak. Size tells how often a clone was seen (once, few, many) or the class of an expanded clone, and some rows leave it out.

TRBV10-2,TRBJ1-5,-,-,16,CASSARGLTEGQPQHF,TGCGCCAGCAGTGCTCGGGGGCTAACCGAAGGTCAGCCCCAGCATTTT
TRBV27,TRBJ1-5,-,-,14,CASSLGSSNQPQHF,TGTGCCAGCAGTTTAGGGTCTAGCAATCAGCCCCAGCATTTT
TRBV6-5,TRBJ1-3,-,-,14,CASSRSGAGNTIYF,TGTGCCAGCAGTCGATCAGGGGCTGGAAACACCATATATTTT
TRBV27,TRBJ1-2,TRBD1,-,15,CASSAPGQGNYGYTF,TGTGCCAGCAGTGCTCCGGGACAGGGAAACTATGGCTACACCTTC
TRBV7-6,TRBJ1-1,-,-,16,CASSLAAGGERTEAFF,TGTGCCAGCAGCTTAGCGGCTGGGGGGGAAAGGACTGAAGCTTTCTTT
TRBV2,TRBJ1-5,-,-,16,CASSEEKERRNQPQHF,TGTGCCAGCAGTGAAGAGAAGGAACGGCGCAATCAGCCCCAGCATTTT
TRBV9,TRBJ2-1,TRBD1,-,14,CASSRGQGNNEQFF,TGTGCCAGCAGCCGGGGACAGGGGAACAATGAGCAGTTCTTC
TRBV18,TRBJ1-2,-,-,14,CASSPSRQYYGYTF,TGTGCCAGCTCACCATCGAGACAGTACTATGGCTACACCTTC
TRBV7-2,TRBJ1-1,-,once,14,CASSTPGGPTEAFF,TGTGCCAGCAGCACTCCTGGGGGGCCCACTGAAGCTTTCTTT
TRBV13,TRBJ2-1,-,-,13,CASSLGPLLAEFF,TGTGCCAGCAGCTTAGGCCCGTTGCTGGCGGAGTTCTTC
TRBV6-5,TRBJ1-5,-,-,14,CASSYGGRMQPQHF,TGTGCCAGCAGTTACGGGGGCCGTATGCAGCCCCAGCATTTT
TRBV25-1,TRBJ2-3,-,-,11,CASSELGTQYF,TGTGCCAGCAGTGAATTAGGTACGCAGTATTTT
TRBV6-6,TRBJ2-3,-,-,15,CASSYGQSSTDTQYF,TGTGCCAGCAGTTACGGGCAGTCTAGCACAGATACGCAGTATTTT
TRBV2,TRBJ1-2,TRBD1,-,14,CASKGGSLDYGYTF,TGTGCCAGCAAAGGGGGCAGTTTGGACTATGGCTACACCTTC
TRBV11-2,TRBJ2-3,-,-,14,CASSLAGVTDTQYF,TGTGCCAGCAGCTTAGCGGGAGTGACAGATACGCAGTATTTT
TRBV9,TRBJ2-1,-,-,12,CASSVGYNEQFF,TGTGCCAGCAGCGTAGGATACAATGAGCAGTTCTTC
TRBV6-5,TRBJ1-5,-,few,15,CASRLSRDSNQPQHF,TGTGCCAGCAGGCTTTCTCGGGACAGCAATCAGCCCCAGCATTTT
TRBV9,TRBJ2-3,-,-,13,CASSTDQGPHRYF,TGTGCCAGCAGCACAGATCAAGGCCCTCATCGGTATTTT
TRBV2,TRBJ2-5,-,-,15,CASRMEGGPQETQYF,TGTGCCAGCAGGATGGAGGGCGGCCCCCAAGAGACCCAGTACTTC
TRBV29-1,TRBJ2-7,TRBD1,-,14,CSVLGDRVAYEQYF,TGCAGCGTGCTAGGGGACAGGGTAGCCTACGAGCAGTACTTC
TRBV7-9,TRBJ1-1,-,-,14,CASSLIGADTEAFF,TGTGCCAGCAGCTTAATTGGGGCGGACACTGAAGCTTTCTTT
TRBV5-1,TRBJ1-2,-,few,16,CASSLLQAATNYGYTF,TGCGCCAGCAGCCTCCTCCAGGCAGCGACTAACTATGGCTACACCTTC
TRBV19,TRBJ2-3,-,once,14,CASSQTGAVDTQYF,TGTGCCAGTAGTCAGACAGGCGCCGTAGATACGCAGTATTTT
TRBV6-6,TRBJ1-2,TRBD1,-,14,CASSPGTGRGGYTF,TGTGCCAGCAGCCCCGGGACAGGGAGGGGCGGCTACACCTTC
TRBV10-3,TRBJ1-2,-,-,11,CAISESDGYTF,TGTGCCATCAGTGAGTCCGATGGCTACACCTTC
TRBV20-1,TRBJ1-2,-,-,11,CSATLDSGYTF,TGCAGTGCTACGTTGGATAGCGGCTACACCTTC
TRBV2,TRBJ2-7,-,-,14,CASSETSPAYEQYF,TGTGCCAGCAGTGAAACTAGCCCAGCCTACGAGCAGTACTTC